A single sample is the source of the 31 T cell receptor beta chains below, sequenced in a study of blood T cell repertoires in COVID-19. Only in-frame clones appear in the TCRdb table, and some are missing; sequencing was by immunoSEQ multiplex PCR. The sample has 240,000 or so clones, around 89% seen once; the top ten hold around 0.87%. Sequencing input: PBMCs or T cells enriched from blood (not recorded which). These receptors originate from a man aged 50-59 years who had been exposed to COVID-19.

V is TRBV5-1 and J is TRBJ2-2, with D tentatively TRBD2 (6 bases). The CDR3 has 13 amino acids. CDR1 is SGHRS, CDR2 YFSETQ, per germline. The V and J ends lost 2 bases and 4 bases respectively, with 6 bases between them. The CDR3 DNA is TGCGCCAGCAGCTTCGGGGGCACCGGGGAGCTGTTTTTT. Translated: CASSFGGTGELFF.

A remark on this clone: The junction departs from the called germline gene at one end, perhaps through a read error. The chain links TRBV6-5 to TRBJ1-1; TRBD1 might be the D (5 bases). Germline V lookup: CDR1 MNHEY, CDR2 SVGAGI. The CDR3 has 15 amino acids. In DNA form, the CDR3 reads TGTGCCAGCAGTAACCCCAGGGTGCTGAAAACTGAAGCTTTCTTT. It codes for CASSNPRVLKTEAFF.

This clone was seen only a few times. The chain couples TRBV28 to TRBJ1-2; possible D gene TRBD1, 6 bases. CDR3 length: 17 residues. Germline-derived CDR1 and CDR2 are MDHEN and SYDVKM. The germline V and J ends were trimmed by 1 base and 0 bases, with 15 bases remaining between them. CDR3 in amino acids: CASSLFRSWTANYGYTF. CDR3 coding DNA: TGTGCCAGCAGTTTATTCCGATCTTGGACAGCTAACTATGGCTACACCTTC.

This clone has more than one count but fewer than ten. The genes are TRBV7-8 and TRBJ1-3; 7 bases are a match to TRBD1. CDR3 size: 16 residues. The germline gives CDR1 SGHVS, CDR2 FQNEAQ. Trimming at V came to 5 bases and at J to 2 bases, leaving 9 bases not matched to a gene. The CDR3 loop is CASSPTDRKAGNTIYF. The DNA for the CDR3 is TGTGCCAGCAGCCCAACGGACAGGAAAGCTGGAAACACCATATATTTT.

In DNA, the CDR3 is TGTGCCAGCAGTACAGGGGGCCGGGCAAATCAGCCCCAGCATTTT. Translation gives CASSTGGRANQPQHF. This chain uses TRBV2 with TRBJ1-5; TRBD1 matches at 9 bases. From germline, CDR1 is SNHLY and CDR2 FYNNEI. The CDR3 consists of 15 residues. Losses at the gene ends were 5 bases for V and 4 bases for J; bases not matched to a gene: 6.

The CDR3 here is CASSVTGRGTEAFF. For the CDR3, the DNA is TGTGCCAGCAGCGTGACAGGGAGAGGCACTGAAGCTTTCTTT. The V call is TRBV5-5, the J call TRBJ1-1, with 7 nucleotides matching TRBD1. Germline CDR1 SGHKS, CDR2 YYEKEE (reference sequence). This CDR3 is 14 amino acids long. Losses at the gene ends were 4 bases for V and 4 bases for J; bases not matched to a gene: 7.

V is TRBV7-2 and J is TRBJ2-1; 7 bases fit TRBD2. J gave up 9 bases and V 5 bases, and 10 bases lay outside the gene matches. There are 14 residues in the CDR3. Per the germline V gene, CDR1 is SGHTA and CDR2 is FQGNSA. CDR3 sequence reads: CASSTGLVVGEQFF. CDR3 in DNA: TGTGCCAGCAGCACTGGACTAGTAGTGGGTGAGCAGTTCTTC.

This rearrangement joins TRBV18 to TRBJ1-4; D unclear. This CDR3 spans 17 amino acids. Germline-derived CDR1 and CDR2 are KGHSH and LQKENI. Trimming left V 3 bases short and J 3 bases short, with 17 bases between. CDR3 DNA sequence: TGTGCCAGCTCACCGGACCTCGGGAGTAGGGCTAATGAAAAACTGTTTTTT. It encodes CASSPDLGSRANEKLFF.

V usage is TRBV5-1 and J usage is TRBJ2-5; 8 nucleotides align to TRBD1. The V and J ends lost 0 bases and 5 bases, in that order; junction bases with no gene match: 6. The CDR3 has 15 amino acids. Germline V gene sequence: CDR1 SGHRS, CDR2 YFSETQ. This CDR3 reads CASSLGTGQWETQYF. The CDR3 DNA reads TGCGCCAGCAGCTTGGGGACAGGGCAGTGGGAGACCCAGTACTTC.

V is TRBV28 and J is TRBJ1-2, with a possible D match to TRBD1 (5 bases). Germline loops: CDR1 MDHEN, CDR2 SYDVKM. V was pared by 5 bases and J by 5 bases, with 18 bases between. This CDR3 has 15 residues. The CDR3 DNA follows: TGTGCCAGCAGTCCCCCCTTATGGGGGGGATATGGCTACACCTTC. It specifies CASSPPLWGGYGYTF.

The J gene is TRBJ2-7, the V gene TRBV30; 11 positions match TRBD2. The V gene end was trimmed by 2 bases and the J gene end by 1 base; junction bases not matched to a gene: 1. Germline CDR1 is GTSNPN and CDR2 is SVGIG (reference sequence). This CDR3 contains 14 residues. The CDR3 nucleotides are TGTGCCTGGAGTACTAGCGGGGGATCCTACGAGCAGTACTTC. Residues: CAWSTSGGSYEQYF.

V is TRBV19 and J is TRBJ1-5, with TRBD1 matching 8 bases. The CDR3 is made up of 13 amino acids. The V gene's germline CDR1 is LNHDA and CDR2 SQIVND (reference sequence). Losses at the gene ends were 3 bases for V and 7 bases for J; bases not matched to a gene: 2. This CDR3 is CASSMDRDQPQHF. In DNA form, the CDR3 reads TGTGCCAGTAGTATGGACAGGGACCAGCCCCAGCATTTT.

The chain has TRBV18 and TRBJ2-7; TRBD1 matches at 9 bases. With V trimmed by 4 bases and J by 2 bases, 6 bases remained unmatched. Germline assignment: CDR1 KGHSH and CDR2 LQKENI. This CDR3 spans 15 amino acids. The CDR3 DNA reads TGTGCCAGCTCACGTGGACAGGGGAAGCCCTACGAGCAGTACTTC. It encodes CASSRGQGKPYEQYF.

CDR3 residues: CASSVSSGTVEQYV. CDR3 sequence (DNA): TGTGCCAGCTCGGTGTCTAGCGGGACTGTCGAGCAGTACGTC. The chain combines TRBV18 with TRBJ2-7, with 9 bases that match TRBD2. The CDR3 is made up of 14 amino acids. Looked up from germline, CDR1 is KGHSH and CDR2 is LQKENI. V was pared by 6 bases and J by 6 bases, with 9 bases of the junction left unmatched.

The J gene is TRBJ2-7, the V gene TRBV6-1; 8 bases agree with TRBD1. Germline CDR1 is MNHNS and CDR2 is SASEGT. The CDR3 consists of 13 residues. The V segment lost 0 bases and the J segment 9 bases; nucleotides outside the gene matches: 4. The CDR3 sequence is CASSEARGTGQYF. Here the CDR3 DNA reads TGTGCCAGCAGTGAAGCTAGAGGGACAGGGCAGTACTTC.

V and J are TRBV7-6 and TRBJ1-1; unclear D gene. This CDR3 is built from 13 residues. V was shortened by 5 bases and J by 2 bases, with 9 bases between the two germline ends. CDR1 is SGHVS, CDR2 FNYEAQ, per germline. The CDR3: CASSEGPNTEAFF. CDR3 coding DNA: TGTGCCAGCAGCGAGGGTCCTAACACTGAAGCTTTCTTT.

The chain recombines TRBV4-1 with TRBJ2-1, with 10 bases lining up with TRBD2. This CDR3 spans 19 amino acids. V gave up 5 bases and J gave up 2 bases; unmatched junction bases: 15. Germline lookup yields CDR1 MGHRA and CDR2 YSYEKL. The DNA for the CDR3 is TGCGCCAGCAGCTTCCGAGCGGGGGGGCGTCTTGGCCCCTACAATGAGCAGTTCTTC. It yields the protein CASSFRAGGRLGPYNEQFF.

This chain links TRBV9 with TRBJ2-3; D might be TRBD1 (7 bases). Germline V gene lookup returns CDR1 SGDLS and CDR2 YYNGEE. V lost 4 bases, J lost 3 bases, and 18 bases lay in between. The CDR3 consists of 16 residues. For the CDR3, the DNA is TGTGCCAGCAGCCCCCAGGCAGGGGGGCTAACAGATACGCAGTATTTT. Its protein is CASSPQAGGLTDTQYF.

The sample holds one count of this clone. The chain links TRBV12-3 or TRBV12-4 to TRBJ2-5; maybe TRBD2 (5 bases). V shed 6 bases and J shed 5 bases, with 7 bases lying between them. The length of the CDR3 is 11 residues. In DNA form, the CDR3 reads TGTGCCAGCAGCGGGGAGGAGACCCAGTACTTC. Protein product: CASSGEETQYF.

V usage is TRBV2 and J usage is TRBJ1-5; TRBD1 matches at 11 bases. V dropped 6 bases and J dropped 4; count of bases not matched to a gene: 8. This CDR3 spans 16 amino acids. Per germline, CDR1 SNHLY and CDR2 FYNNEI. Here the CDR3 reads CASRVGQGGPNQPQHF. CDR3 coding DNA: TGTGCCAGCAGGGTGGGACAGGGGGGTCCGAATCAGCCCCAGCATTTT. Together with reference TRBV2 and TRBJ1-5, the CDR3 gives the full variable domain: EPEVTQTPSHQVTQMGQEVILRCVPISNHLYFYWYRQILGQKVEFLVSFYNNEISEKSEIFDDQFSVERPDGSNFTLKIRSTKLEDSAMYFCASRVGQGGPNQPQHFGDGTRLSIL.

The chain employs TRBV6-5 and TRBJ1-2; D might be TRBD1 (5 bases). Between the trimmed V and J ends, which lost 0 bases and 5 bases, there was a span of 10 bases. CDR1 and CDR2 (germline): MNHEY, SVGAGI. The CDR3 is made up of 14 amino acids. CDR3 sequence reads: CASSYSSQGYGYTF. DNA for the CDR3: TGTGCCAGCAGTTACTCGAGCCAGGGATATGGCTACACCTTC.

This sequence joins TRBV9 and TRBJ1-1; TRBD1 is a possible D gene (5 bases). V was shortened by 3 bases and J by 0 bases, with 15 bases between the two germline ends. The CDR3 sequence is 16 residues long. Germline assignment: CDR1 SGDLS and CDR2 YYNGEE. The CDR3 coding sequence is TGTGCCAGCAGCGCCTGGATCTCAGGGTTGAACACTGAAGCTTTCTTT. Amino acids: CASSAWISGLNTEAFF.

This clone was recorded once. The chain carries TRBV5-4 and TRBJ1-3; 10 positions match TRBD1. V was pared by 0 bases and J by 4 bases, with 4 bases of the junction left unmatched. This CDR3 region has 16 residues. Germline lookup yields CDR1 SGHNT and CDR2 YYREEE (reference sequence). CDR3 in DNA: TGTGCCAGCAGCTTGGCCGGACAGGGGGAAGGAAACACCATATATTTT. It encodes CASSLAGQGEGNTIYF.

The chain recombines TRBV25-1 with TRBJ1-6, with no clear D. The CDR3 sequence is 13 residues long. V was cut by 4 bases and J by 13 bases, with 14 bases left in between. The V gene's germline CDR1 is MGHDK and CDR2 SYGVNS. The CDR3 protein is CASSAGSYSPLHF. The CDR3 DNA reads TGTGCCAGCAGTGCGGGGAGTTACTCTCCCCTCCACTTT. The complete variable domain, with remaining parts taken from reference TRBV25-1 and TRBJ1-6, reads EADIYQTPRYLVIGTGKKITLECSQTMGHDKMYWYQQDPGMELHLIHYSYGVNSTEKGDLSSESTVSRIRTEHFPLTLESARPSHTSQYLCASSAGSYSPLHFGNGTRLTVT.

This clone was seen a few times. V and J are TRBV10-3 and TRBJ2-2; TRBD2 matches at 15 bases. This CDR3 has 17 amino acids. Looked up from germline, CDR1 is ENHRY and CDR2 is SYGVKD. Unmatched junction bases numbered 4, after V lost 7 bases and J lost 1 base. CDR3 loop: CAIMGLAGGWNTGELFF. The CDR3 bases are TGTGCCATCATGGGACTAGCGGGAGGCTGGAACACCGGGGAGCTGTTTTTT.

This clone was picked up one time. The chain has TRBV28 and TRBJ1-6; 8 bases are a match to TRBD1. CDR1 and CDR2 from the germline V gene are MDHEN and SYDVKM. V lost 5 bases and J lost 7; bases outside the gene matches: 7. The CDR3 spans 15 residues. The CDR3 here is CASSALDRDNSPLHF. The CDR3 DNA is TGTGCCAGCAGTGCCCTGGACAGGGACAATTCACCCCTCCACTTT.

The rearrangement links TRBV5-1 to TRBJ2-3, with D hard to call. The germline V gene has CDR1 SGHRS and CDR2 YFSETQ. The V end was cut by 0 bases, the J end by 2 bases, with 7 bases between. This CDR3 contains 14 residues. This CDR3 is CASSLAVITDTQYF. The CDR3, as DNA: TGCGCCAGCAGCTTGGCGGTTATCACAGATACGCAGTATTTT.

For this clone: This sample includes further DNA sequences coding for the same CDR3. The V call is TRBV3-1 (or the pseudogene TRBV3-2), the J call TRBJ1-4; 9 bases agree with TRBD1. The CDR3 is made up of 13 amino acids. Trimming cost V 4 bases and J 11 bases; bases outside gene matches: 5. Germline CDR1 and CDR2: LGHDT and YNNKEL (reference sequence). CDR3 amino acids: CASSPRQGEKLFF. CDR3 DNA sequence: TGTGCCAGCAGCCCGCGACAGGGGGAGAAACTGTTTTTT.

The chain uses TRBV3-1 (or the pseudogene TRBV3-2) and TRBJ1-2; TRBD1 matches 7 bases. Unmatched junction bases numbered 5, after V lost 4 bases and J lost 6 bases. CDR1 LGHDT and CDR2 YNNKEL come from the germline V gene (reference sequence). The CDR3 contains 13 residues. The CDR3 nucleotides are TGTGCCAGCAGCCTGAGGGGGCTGGATGGCTACACCTTC. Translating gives CASSLRGLDGYTF.

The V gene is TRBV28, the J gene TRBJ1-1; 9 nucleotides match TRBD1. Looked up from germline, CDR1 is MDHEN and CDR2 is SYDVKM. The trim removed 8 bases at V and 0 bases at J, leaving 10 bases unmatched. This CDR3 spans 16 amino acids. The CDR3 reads CASGGDRASLNTEAFF. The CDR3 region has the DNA TGTGCCAGCGGTGGGGACAGGGCCTCCCTGAACACTGAAGCTTTCTTT.

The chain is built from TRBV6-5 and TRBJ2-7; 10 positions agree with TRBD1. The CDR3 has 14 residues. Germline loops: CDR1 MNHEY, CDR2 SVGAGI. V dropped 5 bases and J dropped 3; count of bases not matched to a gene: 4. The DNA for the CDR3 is TGTGCCAGCAGTCTTAGGACAGGGGGCTACGAGCAGTACGTC. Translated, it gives CASSLRTGGYEQYV.